These 7 T cell receptor beta chains were all obtained from the same sample, sequenced in a study of T cell repertoires in cytomegalovirus infection. TCRdb re-called the reads with MiXCR, one entry per CDR3 protein. Of a few hundred thousand distinct CDR3 sequences in the sample, roughly a third were seen once. Which antigens these TCRs recognize remains unknown. The source material was cultured PBMCs, sampled from culture after CMV antigen stimulation. The source of these receptors is a human donor in good health (CMV status not recorded). Some clones in this sample may be carry-over from other donors' samples.

This clonotype was seen a handful of times. The chain couples TRBV7-6 to TRBJ2-3; the match to TRBD1 covers 8 bases. The V segment lost 5 bases and the J segment 2 bases; nucleotides outside the gene matches: 6. The CDR3 is 15 amino acids. Germline loops: CDR1 SGHVS, CDR2 FNYEAQ. CDR3 sequence (DNA): TGTGCCAGCAGCCTCGGACAGGGCGACACAGATACGCAGTATTTT. As protein: CASSLGQGDTDTQYF. The full variable domain, completed using reference TRBV7-6 and TRBJ2-3, is GAGVSQSPRYKVTKRGQDVALRCDPISGHVSLYWYRQALGQGPEFLTYFNYEAQQDKSGLPNDRFSAERPEGSISTLTIQRTEQRDSAMYRCASSLGQGDTDTQYFGPGTRLTVL.

This clonotype was detected a few times. V gene TRBV7-9 combines with J gene TRBJ2-1, with 8 bases aligning to TRBD2. The V segment lost 7 bases and the J segment 10 bases; nucleotides outside the gene matches: 24. Germline V lookup: CDR1 SEHNR, CDR2 FQNEAQ (reference sequence). The CDR3 length is 18 residues. CDR3 loop: CASTPYIDSPSGRGEQFF. The CDR3 DNA reads as TGTGCCAGCACACCCTATATAGACAGCCCGAGCGGGAGAGGCGAGCAGTTCTTC.

This clonotype was recorded a few times. This chain connects TRBV7-6 to TRBJ1-2, with TRBD1 matching over 7 bases. The CDR3 spans 14 residues. V shed 10 bases and J 2 bases; nucleotides not matched to a gene: 10. Germline assignment: CDR1 SGHVS and CDR2 FNYEAQ. The CDR3 region has the DNA TGTGCCATCTCCTCGACAGGGTGGAACTATGGCTACACCTTC. Translation gives CAISSTGWNYGYTF.

V and J are TRBV29-1 and TRBJ2-7; the match to TRBD1 covers 8 bases. V shed 3 bases, J shed 3 bases, and the junction held 4 bases outside the gene matches. The CDR3 loop spans 13 amino acids. Germline V gene data show CDR1 as SQVTM and CDR2 as ANQGSEA. As DNA, the CDR3 is TGCAGCGTTGACAGGGGGCTAGGCTACGAGCAGTACTTC. It yields the protein CSVDRGLGYEQYF.

This clonotype was detected a few times. This chain joins TRBV7-7 and TRBJ2-5; D is unclear. Germline assignment: CDR1 SSHAT and CDR2 FNYEAQ (reference sequence). The CDR3 is made up of 13 amino acids. The V gene lost 2 bases and the J gene lost 5 bases, with 9 bases spanning the gap. The CDR3, as DNA: TGTGCCAGCAGCTTAACAGTGAGGGAGACCCAGTACTTC. Its translation is CASSLTVRETQYF.

This clonotype was seen only a few times. The chain recombines TRBV7-2 with TRBJ1-5; D is ambiguous. The germline V gene has CDR1 SGHTA and CDR2 FQGNSA. This CDR3 contains 14 residues. Trimming shortened V by 1 base and J by 3 bases, and 7 bases separated the two germline ends. The CDR3 coding sequence is TGTGCCAGCAGCTTAGTCGGACCCAATCAGCCCCAGCATTTT. It codes for CASSLVGPNQPQHF.

V is TRBV20-1 and J is TRBJ1-5, with D perhaps matching TRBD1 (6 bases). From germline, CDR1 is DFQATT and CDR2 SNEGSKA (reference sequence). The length of the CDR3 is 13 residues. Trimming pared 6 bases from V and 5 bases from J, leaving 14 bases between. The DNA of the CDR3 is TGCAGTGCCCAAGGGGGTATCGATCAGCCCCAGCATTTT. The encoded protein is CSAQGGIDQPQHF.